The 5 T cell receptor beta chains given below trace back to one sample, sequenced in a study of control samples from healthy donors and cancer patients. Here immunoSEQ multiplex PCR was the method, and the copy in TCRdb shows in-frame clones only, minus some. The table lists approximately 150,000 clones, approximately 94% of them singletons. Sequencing input: blood. These receptors were obtained from a man aged 35 to 55 in good health.

The rearrangement links TRBV3-1 (or the pseudogene TRBV3-2) to TRBJ2-7; 9 bases are a match to TRBD1. The junction had 9 bases not matched to a gene; V was cut back by 1 base and J by 5 bases. The V gene's germline CDR1 is LGHDT and CDR2 YNNKEL (reference sequence). The length of the CDR3 is 16 residues. CDR3 amino acids: CASSQAGTGLWHEQYF. For the CDR3, the DNA is TGTGCCAGCAGCCAAGCCGGGACAGGGTTGTGGCACGAGCAGTACTTC.

The chain links TRBV7-6 to TRBJ1-1; no firm D call. The CDR3 sequence is 15 residues long. Per the germline V gene, CDR1 is SGHVS and CDR2 is FNYEAQ. Between the trimmed V and J ends, which lost 1 base and 2 bases, there was a span of 11 bases. The CDR3 reads CASSLGLGGNTEAFF. The CDR3 DNA reads as TGTGCCAGCAGCTTAGGGCTTGGTGGTAACACTGAAGCTTTCTTT.

The V gene is TRBV13, the J gene TRBJ1-6; 7 nucleotides line up with TRBD1. This CDR3 contains 16 residues. Germline loops: CDR1 PRHDT, CDR2 FYEKMQ (reference sequence). J gave up 2 bases and V 5 bases, and 6 bases lay outside the gene matches. The CDR3 region is CASSPGDRPYNSPLHF. CDR3 bases: TGTGCCAGCAGCCCTGGGGACAGACCCTATAATTCACCCCTCCACTTT.

The CDR3 nucleotides are TGTGCCAGCAGCTCGTACACGAATGAAAAACTGTTTTTT. Translated, it gives CASSSYTNEKLFF. The chain is built from TRBV7-9 and TRBJ1-4; D is uncertain. CDR3 length: 13 amino acids. The ends were cut back, 4 bases at V and 5 bases at J, with 8 bases in the middle. The germline V gene encodes CDR1 SEHNR and CDR2 FQNEAQ (reference sequence). Using reference TRBV7-9 and TRBJ1-4 for the parts outside the CDR3, the full variable domain is DTGVSQNPRHKITKRGQNVTFRCDPISEHNRLYWYRQTLGQGPEFLTYFQNEAQLEKSRLLSDRFSAERPKGSFSTLEIQRTEQGDSAMYLCASSSYTNEKLFFGSGTQLSVL.

The genes are TRBV12-5 and TRBJ1-4, with D possibly being TRBD1 (6 bases). This CDR3 has 15 residues. V lost 1 base, J lost 8 bases, and 14 bases lay in between. Germline V lookup: CDR1 LGHNT, CDR2 FRNRAP. The CDR3 DNA sequence: TGTGCTAGTGGTTTGGATCCAGGGGTTGGCGAAAAACTGTTTTTT. It yields the protein CASGLDPGVGEKLFF.